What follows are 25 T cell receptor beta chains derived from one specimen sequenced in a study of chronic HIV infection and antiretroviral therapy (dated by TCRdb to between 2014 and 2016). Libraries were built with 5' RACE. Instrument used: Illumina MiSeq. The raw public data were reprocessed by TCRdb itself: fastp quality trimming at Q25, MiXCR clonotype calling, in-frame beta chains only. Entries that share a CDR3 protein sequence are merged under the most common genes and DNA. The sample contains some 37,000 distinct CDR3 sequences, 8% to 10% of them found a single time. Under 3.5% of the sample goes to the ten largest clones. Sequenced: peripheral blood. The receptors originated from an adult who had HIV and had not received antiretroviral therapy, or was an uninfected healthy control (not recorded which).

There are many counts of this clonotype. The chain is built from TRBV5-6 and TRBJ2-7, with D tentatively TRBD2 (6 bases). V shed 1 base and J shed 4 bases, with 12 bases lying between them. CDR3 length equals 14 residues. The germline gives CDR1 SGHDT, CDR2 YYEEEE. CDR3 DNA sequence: TGTGCCAGCAGCTTGCCGGGGGTCGGTTACGAGCAGTACTTC. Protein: CASSLPGVGYEQYF.

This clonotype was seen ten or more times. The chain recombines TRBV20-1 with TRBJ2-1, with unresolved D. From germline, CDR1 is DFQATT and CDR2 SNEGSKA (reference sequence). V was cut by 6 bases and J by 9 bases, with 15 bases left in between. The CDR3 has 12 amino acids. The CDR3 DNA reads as TGCAGTGCCGTCTTGGGTCCTGGTGAGCAGTTCTTC. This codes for CSAVLGPGEQFF.

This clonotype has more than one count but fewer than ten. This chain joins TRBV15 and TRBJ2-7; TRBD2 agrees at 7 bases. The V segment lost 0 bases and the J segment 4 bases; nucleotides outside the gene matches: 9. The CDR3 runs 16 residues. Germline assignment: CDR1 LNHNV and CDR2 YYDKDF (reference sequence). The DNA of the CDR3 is TGTGCCACCAGCAGAGACCGGTCGGCTAGCGGTTACGAGCAGTACTTC. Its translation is CATSRDRSASGYEQYF.

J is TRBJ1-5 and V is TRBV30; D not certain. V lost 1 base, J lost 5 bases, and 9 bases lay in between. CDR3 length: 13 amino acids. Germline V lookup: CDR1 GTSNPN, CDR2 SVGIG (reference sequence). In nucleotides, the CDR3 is TGTGCCTGGAGTGAGACACTAGATCAGCCCCAGCATTTT. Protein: CAWSETLDQPQHF.

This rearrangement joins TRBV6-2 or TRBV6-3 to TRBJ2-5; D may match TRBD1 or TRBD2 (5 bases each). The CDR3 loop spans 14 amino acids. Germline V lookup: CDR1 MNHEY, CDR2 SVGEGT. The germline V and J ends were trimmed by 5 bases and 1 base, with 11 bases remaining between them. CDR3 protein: CASSASGTQETQYF. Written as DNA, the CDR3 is TGTGCCAGCAGTGCATCCGGGACCCAAGAGACCCAGTACTTC.

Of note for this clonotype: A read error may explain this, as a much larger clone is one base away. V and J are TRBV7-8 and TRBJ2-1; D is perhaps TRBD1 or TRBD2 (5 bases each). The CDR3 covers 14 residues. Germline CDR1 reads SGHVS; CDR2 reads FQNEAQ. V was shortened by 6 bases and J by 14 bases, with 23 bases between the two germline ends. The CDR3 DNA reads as TGTGCCAGCAGGCCAACTCCCGGGACCCTCGTAGAGTTCTTC. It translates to CASRPTPGTLVEFF.

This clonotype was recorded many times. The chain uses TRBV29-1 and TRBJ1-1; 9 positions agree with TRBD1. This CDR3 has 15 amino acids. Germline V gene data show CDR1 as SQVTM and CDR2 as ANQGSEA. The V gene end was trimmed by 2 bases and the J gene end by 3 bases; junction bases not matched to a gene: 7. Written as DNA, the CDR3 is TGCAGCGTTGAATACAGGGGGCAGGCGTACACTGAAGCTTTCTTT. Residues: CSVEYRGQAYTEAFF.

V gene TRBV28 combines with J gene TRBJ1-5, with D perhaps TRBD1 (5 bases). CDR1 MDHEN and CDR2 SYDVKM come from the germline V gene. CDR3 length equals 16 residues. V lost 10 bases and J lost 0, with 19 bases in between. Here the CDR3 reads CATTPRGSISNQPQHF. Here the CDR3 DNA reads TGTGCCACCACCCCACGGGGCTCGATTAGCAATCAGCCCCAGCATTTT.

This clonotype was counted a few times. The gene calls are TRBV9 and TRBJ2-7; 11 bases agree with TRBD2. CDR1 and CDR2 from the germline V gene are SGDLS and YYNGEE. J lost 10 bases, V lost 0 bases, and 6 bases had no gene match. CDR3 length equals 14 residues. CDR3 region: CASSVDLAGGRQYF. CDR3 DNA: TGTGCCAGCAGCGTAGATCTAGCGGGAGGACGCCAGTACTTC.

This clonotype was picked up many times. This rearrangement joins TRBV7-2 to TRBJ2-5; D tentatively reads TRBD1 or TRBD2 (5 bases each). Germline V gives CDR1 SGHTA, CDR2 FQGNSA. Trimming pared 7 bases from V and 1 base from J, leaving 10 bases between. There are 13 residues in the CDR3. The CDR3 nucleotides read TGTGCCAGCACCGAGGGGAGCCAAGAGACCCAGTACTTC. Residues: CASTEGSQETQYF. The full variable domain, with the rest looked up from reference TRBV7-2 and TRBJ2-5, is GAGVSQSPSNKVTEKGKDVELRCDPISGHTALYWYRQSLGQGLEFLIYFQGNSAPDKSGLPSDRFSAERTGGSVSTLTIQRTQQEDSAVYLCASTEGSQETQYFGPGTRLLVL.

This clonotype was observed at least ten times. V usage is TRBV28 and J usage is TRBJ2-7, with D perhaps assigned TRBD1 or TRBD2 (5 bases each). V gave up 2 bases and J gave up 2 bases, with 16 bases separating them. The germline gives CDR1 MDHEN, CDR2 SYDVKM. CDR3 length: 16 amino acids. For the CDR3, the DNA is TGTGCCAGCAGTTTAAGGTTTCGGGACGGTCCCTACGAGCAGTACTTC. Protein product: CASSLRFRDGPYEQYF.

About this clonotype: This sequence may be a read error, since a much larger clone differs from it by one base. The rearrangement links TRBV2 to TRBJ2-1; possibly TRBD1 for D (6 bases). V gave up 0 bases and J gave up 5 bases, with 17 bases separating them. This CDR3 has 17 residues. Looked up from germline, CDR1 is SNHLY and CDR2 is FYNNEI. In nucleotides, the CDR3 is TGTGCCAGCAGTGAAGCGCTACCCGGACAGTGGGACAATGAGCAGTTCTTC. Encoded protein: CASSEALPGQWDNEQFF.

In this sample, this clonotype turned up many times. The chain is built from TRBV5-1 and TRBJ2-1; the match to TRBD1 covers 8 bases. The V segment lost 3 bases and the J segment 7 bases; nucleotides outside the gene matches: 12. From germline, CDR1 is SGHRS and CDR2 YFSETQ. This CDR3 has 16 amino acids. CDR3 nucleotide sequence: TGCGCCAGCAGCTCCTCGGCTGGACAGGGAAGGAATGAGCAGTTCTTC. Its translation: CASSSSAGQGRNEQFF.

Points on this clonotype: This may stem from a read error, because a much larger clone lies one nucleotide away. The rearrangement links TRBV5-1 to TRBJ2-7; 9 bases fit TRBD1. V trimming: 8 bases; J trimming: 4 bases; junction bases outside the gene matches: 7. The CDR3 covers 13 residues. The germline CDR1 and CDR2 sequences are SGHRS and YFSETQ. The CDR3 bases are TGCGCCAGAAGCACCGGGACAGGGTACGAGCAGTACTTC. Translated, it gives CARSTGTGYEQYF. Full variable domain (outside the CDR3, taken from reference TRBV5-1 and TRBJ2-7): KAGVTQTPRYLIKTRGQQVTLSCSPISGHRSVSWYQQTPGQGLQFLFEYFSETQRNKGNFPGRFSGRQFSNSRSEMNVSTLELGDSALYLCARSTGTGYEQYFGPGTRLTVT.

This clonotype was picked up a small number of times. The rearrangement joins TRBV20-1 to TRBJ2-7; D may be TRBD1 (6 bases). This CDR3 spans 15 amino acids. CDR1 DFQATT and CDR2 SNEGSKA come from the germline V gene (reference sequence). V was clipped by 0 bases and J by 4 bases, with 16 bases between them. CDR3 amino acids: CSARDPEGQSYEQYF. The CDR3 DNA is TGCAGTGCTAGAGATCCCGAAGGACAGTCATACGAGCAGTACTTC.

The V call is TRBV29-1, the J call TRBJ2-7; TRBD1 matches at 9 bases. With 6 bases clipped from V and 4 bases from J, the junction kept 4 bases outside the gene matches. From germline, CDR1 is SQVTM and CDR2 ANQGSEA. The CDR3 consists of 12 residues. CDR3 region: CSVRDREYEQYF. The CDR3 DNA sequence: TGCAGCGTCCGGGACAGGGAGTACGAGCAGTACTTC.

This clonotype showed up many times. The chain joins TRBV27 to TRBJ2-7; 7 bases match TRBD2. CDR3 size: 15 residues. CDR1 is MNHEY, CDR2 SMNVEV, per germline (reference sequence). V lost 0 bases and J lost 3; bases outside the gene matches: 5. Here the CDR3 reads CASSLSSRGNYEQYF. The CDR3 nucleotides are TGTGCCAGCAGTTTATCGTCGCGGGGGAACTACGAGCAGTACTTC.

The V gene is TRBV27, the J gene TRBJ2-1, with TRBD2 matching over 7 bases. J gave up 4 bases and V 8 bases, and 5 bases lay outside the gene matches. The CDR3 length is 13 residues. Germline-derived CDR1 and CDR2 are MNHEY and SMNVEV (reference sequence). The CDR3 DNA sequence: TGTGCCAGCTCAGAAGCGGGGTACAATGAGCAGTTCTTC. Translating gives CASSEAGYNEQFF.

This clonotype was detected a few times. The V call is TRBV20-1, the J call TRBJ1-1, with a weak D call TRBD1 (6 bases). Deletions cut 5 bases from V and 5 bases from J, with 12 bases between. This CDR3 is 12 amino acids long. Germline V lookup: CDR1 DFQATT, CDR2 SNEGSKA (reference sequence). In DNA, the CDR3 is TGCAGTGCTGACCCACAGGGAACTGAAGCTTTCTTT. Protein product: CSADPQGTEAFF.

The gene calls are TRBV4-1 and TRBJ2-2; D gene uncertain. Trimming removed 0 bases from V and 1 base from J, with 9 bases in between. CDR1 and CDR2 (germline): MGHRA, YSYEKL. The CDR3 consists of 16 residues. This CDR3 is CASSQDPGVNTGELFF. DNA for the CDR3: TGCGCCAGCAGCCAAGATCCGGGCGTGAACACCGGGGAGCTGTTTTTT.

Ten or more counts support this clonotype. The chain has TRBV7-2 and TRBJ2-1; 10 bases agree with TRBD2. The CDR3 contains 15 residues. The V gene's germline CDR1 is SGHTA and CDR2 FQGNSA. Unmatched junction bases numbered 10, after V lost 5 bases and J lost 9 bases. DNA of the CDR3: TGTGCCAGCAGCCCCTATAGCGGGAGGCGCGGTGAGCAGTTCTTC. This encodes CASSPYSGRRGEQFF.

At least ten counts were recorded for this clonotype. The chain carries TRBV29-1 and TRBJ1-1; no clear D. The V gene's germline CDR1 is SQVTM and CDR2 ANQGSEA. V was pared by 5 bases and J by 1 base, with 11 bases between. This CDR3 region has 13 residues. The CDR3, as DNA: TGCAGCGTTCTGCAACACCAGAACACTGAAGCTTTCTTT. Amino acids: CSVLQHQNTEAFF. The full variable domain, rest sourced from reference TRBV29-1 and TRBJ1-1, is SAVISQKPSRDICQRGTSLTIQCQVDSQVTMMFWYRQQPGQSLTLIATANQGSEATYESGFVIDKFPISRPNLTFSTLTVSNMSPEDSSIYLCSVLQHQNTEAFFGQGTRLTVV.

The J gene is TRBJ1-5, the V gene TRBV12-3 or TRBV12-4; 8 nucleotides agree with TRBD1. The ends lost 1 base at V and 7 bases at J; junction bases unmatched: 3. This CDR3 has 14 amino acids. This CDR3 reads CASSLEQGGQPQHF. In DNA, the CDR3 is TGTGCCAGCAGTTTAGAACAGGGGGGACAGCCCCAGCATTTT.

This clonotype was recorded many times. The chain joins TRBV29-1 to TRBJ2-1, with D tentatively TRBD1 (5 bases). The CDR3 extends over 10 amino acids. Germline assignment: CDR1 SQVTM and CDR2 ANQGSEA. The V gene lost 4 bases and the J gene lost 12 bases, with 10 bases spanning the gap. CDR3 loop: CSVGDRGQFF. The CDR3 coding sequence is TGCAGCGTTGGAGACAGAGGGCAGTTCTTC.

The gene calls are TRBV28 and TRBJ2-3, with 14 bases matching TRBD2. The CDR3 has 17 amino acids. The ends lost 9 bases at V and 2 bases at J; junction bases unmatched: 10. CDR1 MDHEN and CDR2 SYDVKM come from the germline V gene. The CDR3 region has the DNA TGTGCCAGTTCGGGGACTAGCGGGAGTAGGTTCACAGATACGCAGTATTTT. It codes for CASSGTSGSRFTDTQYF.